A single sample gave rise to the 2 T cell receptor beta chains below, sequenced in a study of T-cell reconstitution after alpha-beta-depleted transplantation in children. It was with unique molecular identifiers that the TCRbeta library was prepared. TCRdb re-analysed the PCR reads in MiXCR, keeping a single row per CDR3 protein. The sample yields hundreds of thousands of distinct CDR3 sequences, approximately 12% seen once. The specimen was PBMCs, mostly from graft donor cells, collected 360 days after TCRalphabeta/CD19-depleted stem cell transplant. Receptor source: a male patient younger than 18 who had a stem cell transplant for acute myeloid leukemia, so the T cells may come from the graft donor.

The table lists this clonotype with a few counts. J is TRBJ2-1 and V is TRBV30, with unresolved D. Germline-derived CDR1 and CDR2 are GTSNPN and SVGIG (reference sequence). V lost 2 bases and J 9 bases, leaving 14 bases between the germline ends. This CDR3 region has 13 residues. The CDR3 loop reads CAWSRERASEQFF. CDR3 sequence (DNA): TGTGCCTGGAGTCGTGAAAGGGCTAGTGAGCAGTTCTTC. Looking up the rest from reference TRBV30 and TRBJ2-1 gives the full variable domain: SQTIHQWPATLVQPVGSPLSLECTVEGTSNPNLYWYRQAAGRGLQLLFYSVGIGQISSEVPQNLSASRPQDRQFILSSKKLLLSDSGFYLCAWSRERASEQFFGPGTRLTVL.

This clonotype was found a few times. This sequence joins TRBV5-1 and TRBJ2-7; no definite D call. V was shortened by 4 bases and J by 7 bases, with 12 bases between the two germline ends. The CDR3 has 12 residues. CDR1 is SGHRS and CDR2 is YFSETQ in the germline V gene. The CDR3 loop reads CASSAGPEEQYF. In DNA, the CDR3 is TGCGCCAGCAGCGCCGGACCAGAGGAGCAGTACTTC.